This T cell receptor beta chain was recorded in a study of T cell repertoires in cytomegalovirus infection. Broader study findings: It was HLA-C-restricted CMV-specific TCR beta clonotypes that dominated the response ex vivo. Cumulative frequency (of public TCR beta family members) identified carriers of CMV plus the relevant HLA.

A remark on this clonotype: The antigen is undetermined.

Germline CDR1 is MNHEY and CDR2 is SVGEGT. The V and J ends lost 10 bases and 6 bases, in that order; junction bases with no gene match: 7. The CDR3 totals 14 residues. TCRdb re-called the reads with MiXCR, one entry per CDR3 protein. The sample holds some 130,000 distinct CDR3 sequences, more than 20% seen once. The chain has TRBV6-2 or TRBV6-3 and TRBJ1-5; 12 bases agree with TRBD1. This receptor was identified in a human donor in good health (CMV status not recorded). Some clones in this sample may be carry-over from other donors' samples. The specimen was PBMCs, sequenced either directly or after in vitro stimulation (not recorded which). The CDR3 sequence: CATPGQGAGQPQHF. In DNA form, the CDR3 reads TGTGCCACCCCGGGACAGGGGGCAGGTCAGCCCCAGCATTTT.